The subject of this entry is one TCR beta chain. Antigen unknown. This specimen belongs to a study of cytomegalovirus exposure and HLA in healthy donors. Study-wide points: In an earlier analysis, most TCR beta V segments were productive about 87% or about 30% of the time. Cytomegalovirus-associated status was assigned to fewer than 200 TCR beta chains. In a later analysis, HLA-associated TCR beta chains were more clonally expanded than equally common others.

Looked up from germline, CDR1 is SGHVS and CDR2 is FQNEAQ. This CDR3 has 14 amino acids. Trimming removed 0 bases from V and 1 base from J, with 4 bases in between. The PCR contained 60 Vbeta and 13 Jbeta primers. The protocol was immunoSEQ multiplex PCR, while the TCRdb copy is restricted to in-frame clones and leaves out a portion. The repertoire has about 160,000 clones, 60% to 85% of them found once; the top ten carry approximately 6.8%. The chain combines TRBV7-8 with TRBJ2-1, with unresolved D. This sequence originates from a woman between 40 and 55 years old in good health and CMV-seropositive. Material: PBMCs. The CDR3 coding sequence is TGTGCCAGCAGCTTAGCGACTTCCTACAATGAGCAGTTCTTC. It is translated as CASSLATSYNEQFF.